This T cell receptor beta chain was identified in a study of OX40 agonist ivuxolimab in advanced cancers. General study results and limits: Partial responders at 0.1-3.0 mg/kg showed near-lowest clonal expansion.

Trimming left V 3 bases short and J 3 bases short, with 9 bases between. Germline loops: CDR1 SGDLS, CDR2 YYNGEE. The CDR3 runs to 13 residues. Assay used: immunoSEQ multiplex PCR; TCRdb lists only in-frame clones, some missing. The sample records about 52,000 clones, 86% being singletons. About this clone: The target antigen is unknown.

Autoimmune disease history or systemic immunosuppression was exclusionary. The clonotype was recovered from an adult with an advanced solid tumor such as melanoma, head and neck, liver or kidney cancer. This chain joins TRBV9 and TRBJ1-2, with D unclear. Sequenced here: CD4+ or CD8+ T cells sorted from blood, sampled in a trial of the OX40 agonist ivuxolimab. Written as DNA, the CDR3 is TGTGCCAGCAGCGCGACAACGCACTATGGCTACACCTTC. Translating gives CASSATTHYGYTF.